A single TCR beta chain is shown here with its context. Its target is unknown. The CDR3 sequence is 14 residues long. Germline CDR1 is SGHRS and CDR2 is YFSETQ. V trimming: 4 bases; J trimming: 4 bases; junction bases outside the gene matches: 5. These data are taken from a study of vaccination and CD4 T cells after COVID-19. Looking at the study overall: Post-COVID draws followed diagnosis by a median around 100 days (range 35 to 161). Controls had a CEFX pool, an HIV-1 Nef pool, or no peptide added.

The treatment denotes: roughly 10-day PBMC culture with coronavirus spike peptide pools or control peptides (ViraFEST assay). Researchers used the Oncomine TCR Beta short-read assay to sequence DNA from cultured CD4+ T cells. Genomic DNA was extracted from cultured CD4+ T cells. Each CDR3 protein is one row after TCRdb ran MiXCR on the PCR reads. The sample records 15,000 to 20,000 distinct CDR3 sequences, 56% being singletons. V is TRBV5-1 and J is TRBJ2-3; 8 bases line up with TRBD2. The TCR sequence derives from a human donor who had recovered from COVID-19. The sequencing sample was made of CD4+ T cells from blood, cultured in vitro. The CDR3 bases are TGCGCCAGCAGCATACCGGGGGGGCCAGATACGCAGTATTTT. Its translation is CASSIPGGPDTQYF.